This T cell receptor beta chain was sequenced for a study of blood T cell repertoires in COVID-19 (dated by TCRdb to about 2020). Some background on the complete study: Samples covering the acute and convalescent phases of COVID-19 were provided by collaborators in the United States, Italy and Spain. The material from the prospective study consisted of cDNA or gDNA derived from T cells, B-cell-depleted T cells, or PBMCs. Deeply sampled blood TCRbeta repertoires from subjects exposed to, actively infected with, or recovered from COVID-19 were included in the dataset. The repertoires were released in a freely available public database meant as a resource for research on the immune response to SARS-CoV-2. Samples came from the ongoing ImmuneRACE study (first 160 participants) plus 1,254 subjects from 6 global collaborators. Nearly every sample came with metadata listing a de-identified subject ID, COVID-19 status, age in years and sex. Where HLA class I and class II types were available, the types were taken from metadata supplied by the sample provider, not from assay-based typing. General study outcomes and caveats: The quantity of clinical and demographic metadata differed by source and by participant and was supplied without curation.

CDR3 length: 13 amino acids, cysteine to phenylalanine. The DNA shown is the 39-base CDR3, in frame from base 1. The trim is 4 bases for V and 4 bases for J, with a gap of 8 bases between the germline ends. The germline V gene encodes CDR1 SGHNT and CDR2 YENEEA. TCRbeta CDR3 regions were amplified from genomic DNA using the immunoSEQ Assay, a bias-controlled multiplex PCR. As for the original processing: Nucleated cell counts per sample were estimated from amplification of reference gene primers within the assay. To quantify the absolute abundance of each unique TCRbeta CDR3 rearrangement, sequence reads were collapsed and filtered. For each sample, productive Simpson clonality was calculated as the square root of Simpson's diversity index across productive rearrangements. The immuneACCESS repertoire file appears here via TCRdb, limited to in-frame rearrangements. These files lack a portion of the clones; in checked studies, under half of the deficit traces to unresolved V genes, and the cause of the others is not known. The D gene and trimming were derived from the DNA, and the V and J assignments and clone size from that table. The sample records 150,000 to 200,000 clones, 70% to 90% of which are singletons. The ten most abundant clones make up about 6.9% of the sample.

One collaborating source in Seattle enrolled patients during active infection and followed them longitudinally through the course of disease. Whole blood was collected in K2EDTA tubes by collaborating institutions according to the institutions' own protocols. For TCRbeta analysis, collaborator samples were shipped as frozen whole blood, as isolated PBMCs, or as DNA extracted from either sample type. Remarks on this clone: What this receptor recognizes is not known. No per-base quality is available; no much larger clone lies one base away.

The TCR was taken from an elderly man with COVID-19, enrolled during active disease. The sequence links TRBV11-3 to TRBJ1-5; the D gene cannot be named for sure. The sequencing input was peripheral blood. For the CDR3, the sequence is CASSSTVNQPQHF. The DNA sequence reads TGTGCCAGCAGCTCAACAGTTAATCAGCCCCAGCATTTT.